This T cell receptor beta chain is drawn from a study of T-cell memory formation after mild COVID-19. From the 5' RACE reads, TCRdb called clonotypes with MiXCR, one entry per CDR3 protein. This table holds around 160,000 distinct CDR3 sequences, around a tenth found once. This CDR3 has 13 amino acids. The V gene end was trimmed by 10 bases and the J gene end by 3 bases; junction bases not matched to a gene: 6. Germline CDR1 MNHNS, CDR2 SASEGT. This clonotype was seen a handful of times. The receptor comes from a young man who had mild COVID-19 (a few samples of this study predate the infection). Cell type and time point are not known. The chain combines TRBV6-1 with TRBJ1-1, with 9 bases lining up with TRBD1. The specimen sequenced was PBMCs or a T cell subset sorted from them (not recorded which). In nucleotides, the CDR3 is TGTGCCACCCGGACAGGGGTGTACACTGAAGCTTTCTTT. It codes for CATRTGVYTEAFF.